The 7 T cell receptor beta chains given below trace back to one sample, sequenced in a study of cytotoxic CD8 clonotypes in ibrutinib-treated CLL. Only in-frame clones appear in the TCRdb table, and some are missing; sequencing was by immunoSEQ multiplex PCR. The data contain about 120,000 clones, roughly 60% of them singletons. The sample was PBMCs, taken after 24 months of ibrutinib treatment. These receptors all stem from a human donor with chronic lymphocytic leukemia.

In its sample, this clone was seen a few times. The CDR3: CASSLLGQGALTGNTIYF. For the CDR3, the DNA is TGTGCCAGCAGCCTACTCGGACAGGGGGCACTTACTGGAAACACCATATATTTT. The rearrangement uses TRBV4-2 and TRBJ1-3; TRBD1 aligns across 11 bases. The CDR3 is 18 residues long. Germline loops: CDR1 LGHNA, CDR2 YNFKEQ. V was clipped by 4 bases and J by 2 bases; unmatched bases: 10.

This chain uses TRBV13 with TRBJ2-6; 7 positions match TRBD1. The CDR3 is made up of 17 amino acids. Germline CDR1 PRHDT, CDR2 FYEKMQ (reference sequence). V dropped 4 bases and J dropped 3; count of bases not matched to a gene: 9. The CDR3: CASSSFDRAGGANVLTF. CDR3 bases: TGTGCCAGCAGCTCTTTCGACAGGGCCGGTGGGGCCAACGTCCTGACTTTC.

The rearrangement links TRBV6-6 to TRBJ1-3; D call uncertain. The CDR3 is made up of 12 amino acids. The V end was cut by 3 bases, the J end by 8 bases, with 8 bases between. The germline V gene encodes CDR1 MNHNY and CDR2 SVGAGI (reference sequence). The CDR3: CASSYQSDTIYF. The DNA of the CDR3 is TGTGCCAGCAGTTATCAGTCGGACACCATATATTTT.

The chain recombines TRBV6-5 with TRBJ1-2; D might be TRBD1 (6 bases). Trimming pared 6 bases from V and 8 bases from J, leaving 22 bases between. The CDR3 length is 15 residues. Looked up from germline, CDR1 is MNHEY and CDR2 is SVGAGI. The CDR3 spells CASRGTGTPRRGYTF. As DNA, the CDR3 is TGTGCCAGCAGAGGGACCGGGACACCCCGCCGGGGCTACACCTTC.

This chain connects TRBV29-1 to TRBJ2-7, with D unresolved. Germline CDR1 is SQVTM and CDR2 is ANQGSEA. V lost 4 bases and J 6 bases, leaving 19 bases between the germline ends. This CDR3 region has 14 residues. CDR3 loop: CSVGSRQEAFEQYF. The CDR3 DNA reads TGCAGCGTTGGAAGTCGGCAGGAAGCCTTCGAGCAGTACTTC.

The chain has TRBV7-9 and TRBJ2-5, with D unresolved. V was shortened by 5 bases and J by 9 bases, with 10 bases between the two germline ends. The CDR3 contains 11 residues. Germline V gene lookup returns CDR1 SEHNR and CDR2 FQNEAQ (reference sequence). The CDR3 DNA follows: TGTGCCAGCAGCCGCAGTTGGGCCCAGTACTTC. The encoded protein is CASSRSWAQYF.

This clone was seen ten or more times. The chain links TRBV11-3 to TRBJ1-4; TRBD1 matches at 8 bases. J gave up 8 bases and V 5 bases, and 10 bases lay outside the gene matches. This CDR3 is 15 amino acids long. From germline, CDR1 is SGHNT and CDR2 YENEEA. The CDR3 spells CASSPTGGREEKLFF. The CDR3 bases are TGTGCCAGCAGCCCCACAGGGGGGCGGGAGGAAAAACTGTTTTTT.